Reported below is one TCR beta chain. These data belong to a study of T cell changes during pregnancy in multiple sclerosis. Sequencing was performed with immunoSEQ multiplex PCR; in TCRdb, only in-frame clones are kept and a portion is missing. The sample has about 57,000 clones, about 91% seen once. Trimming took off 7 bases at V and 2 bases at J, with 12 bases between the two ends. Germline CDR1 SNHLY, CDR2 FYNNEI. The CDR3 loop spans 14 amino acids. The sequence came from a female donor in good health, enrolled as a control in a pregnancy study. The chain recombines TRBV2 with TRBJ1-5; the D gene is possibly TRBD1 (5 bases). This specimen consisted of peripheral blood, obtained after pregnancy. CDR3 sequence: CASTKGMGNQPQHF. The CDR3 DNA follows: TGTGCCAGCACGAAGGGGATGGGCAATCAGCCCCAGCATTTT.